A single T cell receptor beta chain is shown here with its context. What it binds is unknown. The CDR3 totals 16 residues. CDR1 is SEHNR and CDR2 is FQNEAQ in the germline V gene (reference sequence). V lost 4 bases to trimming and J lost 8 bases; unmatched junction nucleotides: 13. Splitting the CD4+ cells yielded a CD45RA+ naive subset and a CD45RA-negative memory subset. As originally analysed: Without quality scores, immunoSEQ junctional reads could not be filtered like full-length reads. The assay was immunoSEQ multiplex PCR, and TCRdb's table has in-frame clones only and misses some. V, J and clone size are those of that table, while D and trimming were read from the DNA. This sample has roughly 2.6 million clones, with just over 90% found just once. The data were obtained in a study of shared clonotypes between healthy human individuals. General study points: The study's rarefaction showed incomplete sorted-subset sequencing despite large depth. Only a few donors were included, so the genetic and exposure-history diversity represented was limited.

The chain uses TRBV7-9 and TRBJ2-1, with 8 bases that match TRBD1. Sequenced: naive CD4+ T cells sorted from blood. Indicated subset: CD45RA+ positively selected. This TCR was sampled from a man younger than 35 in good health. The CDR3 DNA sequence: TGTGCCAGCAGCTCCCTTGAGCGACAGGGGTACGATGAGCAGTTCTTC. Protein product: CASSSLERQGYDEQFF. The variable domain in full, completed from reference TRBV7-9 and TRBJ2-1, reads DTGVSQNPRHKITKRGQNVTFRCDPISEHNRLYWYRQTLGQGPEFLTYFQNEAQLEKSRLLSDRFSAERPKGSFSTLEIQRTEQGDSAMYLCASSSLERQGYDEQFFGPGTRLTVL.